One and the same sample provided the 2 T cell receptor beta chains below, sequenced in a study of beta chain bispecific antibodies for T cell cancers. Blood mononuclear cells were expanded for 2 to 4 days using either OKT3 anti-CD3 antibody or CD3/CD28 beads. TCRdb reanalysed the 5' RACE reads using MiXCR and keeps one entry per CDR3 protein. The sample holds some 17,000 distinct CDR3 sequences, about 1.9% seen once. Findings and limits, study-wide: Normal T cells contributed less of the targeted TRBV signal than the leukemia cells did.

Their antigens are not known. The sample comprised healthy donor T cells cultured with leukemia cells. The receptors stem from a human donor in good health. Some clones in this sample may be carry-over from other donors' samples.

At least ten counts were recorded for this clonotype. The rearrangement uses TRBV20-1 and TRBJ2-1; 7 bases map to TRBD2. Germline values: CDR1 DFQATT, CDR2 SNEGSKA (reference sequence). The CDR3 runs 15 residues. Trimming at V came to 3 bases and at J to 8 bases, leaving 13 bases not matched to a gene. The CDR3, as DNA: TGCAGTGCTAGGGAACTAGCGCGGGGTCGGGATGAGCAGTTCTTC. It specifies CSARELARGRDEQFF.

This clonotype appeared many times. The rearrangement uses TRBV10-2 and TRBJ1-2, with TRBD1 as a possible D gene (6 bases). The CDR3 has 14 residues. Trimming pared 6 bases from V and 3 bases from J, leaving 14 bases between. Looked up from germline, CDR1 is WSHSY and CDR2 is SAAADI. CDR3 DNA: TGCGCCAGCAGACCGGAAGGGGGGTACTATGGCTACACCTTC. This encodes CASRPEGGYYGYTF.